One T cell receptor beta chain is described in this entry. CDR1 and CDR2 (germline): KGHSH, LQKENI. This CDR3 is 14 amino acids long. The germline V and J ends were trimmed by 5 bases and 3 bases, with 14 bases remaining between them. Here immunoSEQ multiplex PCR was the method, and the copy in TCRdb shows in-frame clones only, minus some. Of around 250,000 clones listed, 75% to 85% are singletons. This sample was taken from a study of blood T cell repertoires in COVID-19. Study context: Sites across the United States, Italy and Spain contributed samples from acute and convalescent COVID-19.

Sequencing was performed on peripheral blood. This sequence joins TRBV18 and TRBJ2-7, with TRBD1 as a possible D gene (7 bases). The clonotype originates from a man aged 45-60 years with active or convalescent COVID-19. The CDR3 spells CASSRVRGDYEQYF. CDR3 bases: TGTGCCAGCTCAAGGGTCAGGGGGGACTACGAGCAGTACTTC.